The 14 T cell receptor beta chains reported below all come from one sample, sequenced in a study of T cells in women clearing cervical HPV infection. The assay was immunoSEQ multiplex PCR, and TCRdb's table has in-frame clones only and misses some. The table lists 40,000 to 60,000 clones. Sequencing was performed on blood buffy coat. The receptors stem from a woman aged 18 to 75 with a cervical HPV16 infection that either progressed to CIN3+ or cleared (not recorded which).

In regard to this clone: From the germline J gene comes the end of the CDR3, since the read stops 3 residues before it. The chain combines TRBV19 with TRBJ1-2; TRBD1 aligns across 7 bases. The CDR3 runs to 16 residues. Germline-derived CDR1 and CDR2 are LNHDA and SQIVND (reference sequence). The DNA read from the CDR3 is TGTGCCAGTAGTATGTGGGTACAGGGGATCAACGATGAC. Encoded protein: CASSMWVQGINDD. The entire CDR3 protein reads CASSMWVQGINDDYTF.

Comments on this clone: Sequencing ends 3 residues short of the CDR3 end; the germline J gene provides the rest. The chain uses TRBV20-1 and TRBJ1-5; TRBD1 matches at 8 bases. Trimming removed 3 bases from V and 4 bases from J; junction bases left unmatched: 8. This CDR3 has 15 residues. CDR1 is DFQATT and CDR2 is SNEGSKA in the germline V gene (reference sequence). The CDR3 reads CSARSRTGNNQPQHF. The sequenced CDR3 bases are TGCAGTGCTAGGTCGCGGACAGGGAATAATCAGCCC.

Notes on this clone: Coverage ceases 3 residues before the CDR3 finishes, and the germline J gene fills in the end. V usage is TRBV12-3 or TRBV12-4 and J usage is TRBJ2-1; 9 nucleotides match TRBD2. V trimming: 4 bases; J trimming: 5 bases; junction bases outside the gene matches: 6. The CDR3 is 15 residues long. This chain's CDR3 is CASSSGTSPHNEQFF. CDR3 DNA, as far as it was read: TGTGCCAGCAGTTCCGGGACTAGCCCCCACAATGAG.

With regard to this clone: The read halts 3 residues ahead of the CDR3 end, with the missing end drawn from the germline J gene. The chain employs TRBV30 and TRBJ2-4; D might be TRBD2 (7 bases). This CDR3 spans 13 amino acids. CDR1 and CDR2 from the germline V gene are GTSNPN and SVGIG (reference sequence). The CDR3 DNA, read in part, is TGTGCCTGGAGTGGGGGGGGGCTATACGGT. Translated, it gives CAWSGGGLYG. The whole CDR3 protein is CAWSGGGLYGQYF.

Of note for this clone: The CDR3 is cut off 3 residues early in the read; its end comes from the germline J gene. V and J are TRBV19 and TRBJ2-4; D perhaps matches TRBD2 (5 bases). Germline CDR1 is LNHDA and CDR2 is SQIVND (reference sequence). The CDR3 contains 12 residues. The sequenced part of the CDR3 DNA is TGTGCCAGTAGTTCCCAGGACCGGGGT. Amino acid sequence: CASSSQDRG. From start to end, the CDR3 is CASSSQDRGQYF.

As concerns this clone: Read sequence stops 3 residues before the CDR3 end, and the germline J gene provides the missing end. The rearrangement joins TRBV6-1 to TRBJ2-3; TRBD2 might be the D (6 bases). The germline V and J ends were trimmed by 2 bases and 5 bases, with 8 bases remaining between them. The CDR3 length is 13 residues. Looked up from germline, CDR1 is MNHNS and CDR2 is SASEGT. CDR3 bases read: TGTGCCAGCAGTGAACAGGGAGGAGATACG. Translated, it gives CASSEQGGDT. The whole CDR3 region reads CASSEQGGDTQYF.

In regard to this clone: The CDR3 goes on 3 residues after the read ends, and that part is filled in from the germline J gene. The J gene is TRBJ2-7, the V gene TRBV9; D is unclear. The CDR3 sequence is 14 residues long. Trimming removed 4 bases at V and 1 base at J, with 12 bases between. The germline V gene has CDR1 SGDLS and CDR2 YYNGEE. The sequenced CDR3 bases are TGTGCCAGCAGCCCGTCCGCGGAGTCCTACGAG. Amino acids: CASSPSAESYE. The CDR3 in full is CASSPSAESYEQYF. The full variable domain, its missing parts supplied by reference TRBV9 and TRBJ2-7, is DSGVTQTPKHLITATGQRVTLRCSPRSGDLSVYWYQQSLDQGLQFLIQYYNGEERAKGNILERFSAQQFPDLHSELNLSSLELGDSALYFCASSPSAESYEQYFGPGTRLTVT.

On this clone: Read sequence stops 3 residues before the CDR3 end, and the germline J gene provides the missing end. The rearrangement uses TRBV19 and TRBJ2-2; 7 positions match TRBD1. Trimming removed 5 bases from V and 6 bases from J; junction bases left unmatched: 6. The CDR3 has 14 amino acids. The germline gives CDR1 LNHDA, CDR2 SQIVND (reference sequence). CDR3 amino acids: CASSSRTGAGELFF. The sequenced CDR3 bases are TGTGCCAGTAGTTCCCGGACAGGAGCCGGGGAG.

As to this clone: The read is 3 residues too short to cover the CDR3 end, so that end is filled in from the germline J gene. This chain uses TRBV10-3 with TRBJ1-2; possibly TRBD1 for D (5 bases). The CDR3 consists of 16 residues. Germline CDR1 ENHRY, CDR2 SYGVKD. The CDR3 DNA, read in part, is TGTGCCATCACCCCCCGGGACGGAGGGCCGACGGGGGGA. Translated: CAITPRDGGPTGG. In full, the CDR3 is CAITPRDGGPTGGYTF.

A note on this clone: The CDR3 extends 3 residues past the end of the read, so its final part is completed from the germline J gene. The V gene is TRBV5-1, the J gene TRBJ2-1; 12 nucleotides line up with TRBD2. V dropped 4 bases and J dropped 8; count of bases not matched to a gene: 10. From germline, CDR1 is SGHRS and CDR2 YFSETQ. CDR3 length equals 16 residues. The CDR3 is CASSRATSGGWDEQFF. CDR3 DNA, as far as it was read: TGCGCCAGCAGCCGCGCCACTAGCGGGGGGTGGGATGAG.

Incomplete CDR3 DNA: TGTGCCAGCAGTCCCACAGGTAACAATCAGCCC. Encoded protein: CASSPTGNNQP. The full CDR3 protein reads CASSPTGNNQPQHF. The chain has TRBV2 and TRBJ1-5; possible D gene TRBD1, 5 bases. Sequencing ends 3 residues short of the CDR3 end; the germline J gene provides the rest. The V end was cut by 5 bases, the J end by 3 bases, with 11 bases between. The CDR3 sequence is 14 residues long. The germline gives CDR1 SNHLY, CDR2 FYNNEI. Complete variable domain (other parts from reference TRBV2 and TRBJ1-5): EPEVTQTPSHQVTQMGQEVILRCVPISNHLYFYWYRQILGQKVEFLVSFYNNEISEKSEIFDDQFSVERPDGSNFTLKIRSTKLEDSAMYFCASSPTGNNQPQHFGDGTRLSIL.

As concerns this clone: The read ends 3 residues shy of where the CDR3 ends; the end is completed using the germline J gene. The chain has TRBV18 and TRBJ2-4, with TRBD1 matching 9 bases. CDR1 is KGHSH and CDR2 is LQKENI in the germline V gene. The CDR3 contains 15 residues. The sequenced part of the CDR3 DNA is TGTGCCAGCTCACCAAGGACAGGGGTTAACTATGGT. Protein: CASSPRTGVNYG. The CDR3 as a whole reads CASSPRTGVNYGQYF.

A remark on this clone: Read coverage stops 3 residues before the CDR3 terminus; the germline J gene supplies the remainder. This chain joins TRBV18 and TRBJ1-2, with a weak D call TRBD1 (6 bases). The CDR3 has 16 amino acids. The germline CDR1 and CDR2 sequences are KGHSH and LQKENI. The CDR3 region is CASSPPRGAGADTYTF. CDR3 DNA, as far as it was read: TGTGCCAGCTCACCACCGCGGGGGGCGGGGGCCGATACC.

Concerning this clone itself: The CDR3 end is not reached by the read, which stops 3 residues before it; the germline J gene fills it in. The chain joins TRBV20-1 to TRBJ2-3; D may be TRBD2 (5 bases). There are 16 residues in the CDR3. Germline CDR1 DFQATT, CDR2 SNEGSKA (reference sequence). Trimming removed 5 bases from V and 0 bases from J, with 18 bases in between. CDR3 residues: CSALAPGGTSTDTQYF. Partial CDR3 DNA: TGCAGTGCTCTAGCCCCAGGAGGCACTAGCACAGATACG.